One T cell receptor (beta chain) is described in this entry. Antigen unknown. One end of the junction fails to match germline, which may point to a read error. MiXCR, run by TCRdb on the reads, gives a single entry per CDR3 protein. This table has around 120,000 distinct CDR3 sequences, 24% appearing once. This specimen comes from a study of T cell repertoires in cytomegalovirus infection. Study as a whole: Public signatures in TCR beta pointed to CMV infection and matching HLA type.

Findings and caveats of the study: Identification of carriers of CMV plus the relevant HLA was performed using cumulative public TCR beta family frequency. CMV-specific TCR beta clonotypes restricted by HLA-C were the ones dominating the ex vivo response.

Germline V gene sequence: CDR1 SGHRS, CDR2 YFSETQ. The CDR3 has 14 residues. This clonotype originated in a human donor in good health (CMV status not recorded). Some clones in this sample may be carry-over from other donors' samples. This chain connects TRBV5-1 to TRBJ1-1; 9 bases line up with TRBD1. Sequenced: PBMCs, sequenced either directly or after in vitro stimulation (not recorded which). The CDR3 reads CASIGQGLNAEAFF. The DNA of the CDR3 is TGCGCCAGCATCGGACAGGGGTTGAACGCTGAAGCTTTCTTT.